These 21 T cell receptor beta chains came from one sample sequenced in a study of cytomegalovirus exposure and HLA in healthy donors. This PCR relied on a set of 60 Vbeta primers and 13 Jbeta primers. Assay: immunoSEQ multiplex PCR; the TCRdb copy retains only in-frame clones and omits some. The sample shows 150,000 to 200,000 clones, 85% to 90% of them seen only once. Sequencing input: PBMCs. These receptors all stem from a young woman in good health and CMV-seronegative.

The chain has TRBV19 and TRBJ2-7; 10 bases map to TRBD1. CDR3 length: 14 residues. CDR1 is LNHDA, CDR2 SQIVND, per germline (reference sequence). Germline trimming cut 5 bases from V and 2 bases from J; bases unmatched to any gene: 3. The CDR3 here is CASSVGQGTYEQYF. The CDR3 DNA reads TGTGCCAGTAGTGTGGGACAGGGGACCTACGAGCAGTACTTC.

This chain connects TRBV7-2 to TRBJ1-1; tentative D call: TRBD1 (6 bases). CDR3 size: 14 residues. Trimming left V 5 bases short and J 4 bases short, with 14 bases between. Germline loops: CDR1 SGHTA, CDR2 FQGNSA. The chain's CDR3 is CASSPQGLSTEAFF. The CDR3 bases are TGTGCCAGCAGCCCTCAGGGGCTGAGCACTGAAGCTTTCTTT.

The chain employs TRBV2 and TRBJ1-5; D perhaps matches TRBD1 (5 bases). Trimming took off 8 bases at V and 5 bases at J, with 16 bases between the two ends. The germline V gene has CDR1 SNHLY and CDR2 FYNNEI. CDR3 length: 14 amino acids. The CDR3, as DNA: TGTGCCAGCGATGGGACGGAGGGGCATCAGCCCCAGCATTTT. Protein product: CASDGTEGHQPQHF.

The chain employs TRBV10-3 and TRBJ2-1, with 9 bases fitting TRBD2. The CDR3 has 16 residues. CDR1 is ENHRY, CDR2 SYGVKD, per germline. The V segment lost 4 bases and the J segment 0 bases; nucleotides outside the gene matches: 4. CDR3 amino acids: CAISVAGGSSYNEQFF. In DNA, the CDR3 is TGTGCCATCAGTGTGGCGGGGGGGAGCTCCTACAATGAGCAGTTCTTC.

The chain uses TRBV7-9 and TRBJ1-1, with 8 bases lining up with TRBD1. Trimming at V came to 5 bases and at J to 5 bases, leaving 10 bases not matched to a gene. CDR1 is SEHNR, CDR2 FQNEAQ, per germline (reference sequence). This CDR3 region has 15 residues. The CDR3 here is CASSRDRGLGTEAFF. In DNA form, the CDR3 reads TGTGCCAGCAGCAGAGACAGGGGATTAGGAACTGAAGCTTTCTTT.

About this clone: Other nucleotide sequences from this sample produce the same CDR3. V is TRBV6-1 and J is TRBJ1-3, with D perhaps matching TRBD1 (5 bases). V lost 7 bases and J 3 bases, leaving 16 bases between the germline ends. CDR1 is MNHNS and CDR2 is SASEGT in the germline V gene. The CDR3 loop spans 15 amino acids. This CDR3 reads CASKRTGGVGNTIYF. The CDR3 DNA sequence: TGTGCCAGCAAAAGGACGGGGGGGGTTGGAAACACCATATATTTT.

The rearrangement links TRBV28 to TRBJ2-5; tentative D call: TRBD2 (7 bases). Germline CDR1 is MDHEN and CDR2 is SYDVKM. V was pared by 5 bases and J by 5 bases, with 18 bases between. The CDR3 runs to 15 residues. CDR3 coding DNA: TGTGCCAGCAGTCCGGCTCGGGGGGCAGGTGAGACCCAGTACTTC. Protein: CASSPARGAGETQYF.

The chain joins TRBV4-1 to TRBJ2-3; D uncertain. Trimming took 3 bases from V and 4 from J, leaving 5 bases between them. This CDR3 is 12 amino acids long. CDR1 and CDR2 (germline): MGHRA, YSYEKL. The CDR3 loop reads CASSHPSDTQYF. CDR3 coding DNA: TGCGCCAGCAGCCATCCCTCAGATACGCAGTATTTT.

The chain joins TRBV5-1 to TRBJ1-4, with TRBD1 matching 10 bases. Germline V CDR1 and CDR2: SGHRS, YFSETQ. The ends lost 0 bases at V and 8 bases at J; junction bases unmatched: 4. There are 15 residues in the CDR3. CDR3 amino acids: CASSLAGQGGEKLFF. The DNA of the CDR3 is TGCGCCAGCAGCTTGGCAGGACAGGGGGGCGAAAAACTGTTTTTT.

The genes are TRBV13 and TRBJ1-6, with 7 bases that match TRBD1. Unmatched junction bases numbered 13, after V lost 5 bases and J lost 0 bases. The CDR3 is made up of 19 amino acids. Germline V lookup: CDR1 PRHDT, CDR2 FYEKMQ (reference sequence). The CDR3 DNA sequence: TGTGCCAGCAGCCCGCAGGGGGAAGGGATGAGCTCCTATAATTCACCCCTCCACTTT. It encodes CASSPQGEGMSSYNSPLHF.

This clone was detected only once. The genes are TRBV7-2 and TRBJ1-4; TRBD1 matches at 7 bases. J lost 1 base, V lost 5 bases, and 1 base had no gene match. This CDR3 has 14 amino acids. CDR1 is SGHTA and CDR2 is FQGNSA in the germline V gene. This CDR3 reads CASSRDRTNEKLFF. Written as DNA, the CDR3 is TGTGCCAGCAGCCGGGACAGAACTAATGAAAAACTGTTTTTT.

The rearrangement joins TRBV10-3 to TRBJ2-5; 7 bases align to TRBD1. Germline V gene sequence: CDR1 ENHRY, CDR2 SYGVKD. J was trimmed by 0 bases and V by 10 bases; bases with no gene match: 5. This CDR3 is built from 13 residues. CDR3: CATGTEYQETQYF. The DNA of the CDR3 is TGTGCCACCGGGACAGAGTACCAAGAGACCCAGTACTTC.

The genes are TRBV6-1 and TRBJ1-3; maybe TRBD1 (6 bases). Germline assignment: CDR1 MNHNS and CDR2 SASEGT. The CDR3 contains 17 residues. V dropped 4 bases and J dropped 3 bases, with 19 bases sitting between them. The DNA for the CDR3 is TGTGCCAGCAGTGGGGGGTTAGGCAGGGGACGTGGAAACACCATATATTTT. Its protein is CASSGGLGRGRGNTIYF.

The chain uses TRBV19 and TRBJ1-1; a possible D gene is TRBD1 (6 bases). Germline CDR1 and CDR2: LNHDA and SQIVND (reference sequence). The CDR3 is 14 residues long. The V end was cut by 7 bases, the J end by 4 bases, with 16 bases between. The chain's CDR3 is CASTQTGFGTEAFF. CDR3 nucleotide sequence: TGTGCCAGTACTCAAACAGGGTTTGGCACTGAAGCTTTCTTT.

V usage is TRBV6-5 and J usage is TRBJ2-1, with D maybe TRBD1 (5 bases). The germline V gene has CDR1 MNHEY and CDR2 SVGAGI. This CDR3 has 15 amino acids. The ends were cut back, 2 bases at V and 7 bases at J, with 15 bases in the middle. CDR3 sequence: CASSYNQGSFNEQFF. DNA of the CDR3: TGTGCCAGCAGTTACAATCAGGGATCGTTTAATGAGCAGTTCTTC.

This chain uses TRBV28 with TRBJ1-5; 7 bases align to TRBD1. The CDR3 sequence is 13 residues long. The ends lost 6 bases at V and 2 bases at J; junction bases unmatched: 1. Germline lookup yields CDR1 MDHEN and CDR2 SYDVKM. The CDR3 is CASRDRGNQPQHF. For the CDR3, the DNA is TGTGCCAGCAGAGACAGGGGCAATCAGCCCCAGCATTTT.

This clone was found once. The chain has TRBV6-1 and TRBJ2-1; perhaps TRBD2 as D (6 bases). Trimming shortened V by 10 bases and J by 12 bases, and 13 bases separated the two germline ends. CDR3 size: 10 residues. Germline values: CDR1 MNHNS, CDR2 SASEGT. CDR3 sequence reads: CATTGSGQFF. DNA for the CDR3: TGTGCCACCACCGGGAGCGGGCAGTTCTTC.

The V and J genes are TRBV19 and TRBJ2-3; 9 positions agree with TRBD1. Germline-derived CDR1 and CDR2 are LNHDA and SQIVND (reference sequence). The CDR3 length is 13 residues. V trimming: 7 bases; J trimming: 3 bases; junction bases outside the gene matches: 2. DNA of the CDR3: TGTGCCAGTAAGGGACAGGGTACAGATACGCAGTATTTT. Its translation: CASKGQGTDTQYF.

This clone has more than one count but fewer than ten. CDR3 nucleotide sequence: TGTGCCAGCAGCCCGATCGGGGGAGACACTGAAGCTTTCTTT. Protein: CASSPIGGDTEAFF. The V call is TRBV4-2, the J call TRBJ1-1, with TRBD1 as a possible D gene (5 bases). CDR1 and CDR2 from the germline V gene are LGHNA and YNFKEQ. Trimming took 4 bases from V and 3 from J, leaving 12 bases between them. This CDR3 has 14 residues.

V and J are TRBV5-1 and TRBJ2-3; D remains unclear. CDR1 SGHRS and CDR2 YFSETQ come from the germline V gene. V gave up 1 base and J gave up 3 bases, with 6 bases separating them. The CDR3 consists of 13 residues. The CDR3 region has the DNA TGCGCCAGCAGCTTGTTCGGGACAGATACGCAGTATTTT. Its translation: CASSLFGTDTQYF.

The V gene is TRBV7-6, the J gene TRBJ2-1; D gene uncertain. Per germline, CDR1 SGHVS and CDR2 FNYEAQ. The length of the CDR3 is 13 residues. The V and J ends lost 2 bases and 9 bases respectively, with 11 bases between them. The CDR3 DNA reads TGTGCCAGCAGCTTAACCCCCCGCGGTGAGCAGTTCTTC. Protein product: CASSLTPRGEQFF.